The 8 T cell receptor beta chains below come from one sample, sequenced in a study of response to subunit inactivated influenza vaccine. Using its own MiXCR run on the RT-PCR reads, TCRdb lists one record per CDR3 protein. The table has around 850,000 distinct CDR3 sequences, approximately 18% seen once. The source material was PBMCs from blood, sampled roughly 5 days after vaccination. The receptors come from a man aged 45 to 65 who received an inactivated influenza vaccine.

This clonotype was detected ten times or more. The chain employs TRBV12-3 or TRBV12-4 and TRBJ2-2; D ambiguous. V gave up 5 bases and J gave up 2 bases, with 9 bases separating them. The CDR3 loop spans 14 amino acids. The CDR3 protein is CASSPNVNTGELFF. CDR3 in DNA: TGTGCCAGCAGTCCCAACGTCAACACCGGGGAGCTGTTTTTT.

This clonotype was seen more than once but under ten times. The rearrangement uses TRBV7-2 and TRBJ2-7, with TRBD2 matching 8 bases. This CDR3 spans 16 amino acids. Trimming at V came to 3 bases and at J to 5 bases, leaving 12 bases not matched to a gene. CDR1 is SGHTA, CDR2 FQGNSA, per germline. Written as DNA, the CDR3 is TGTGCCAGCAGCTTTATGAGCGGGAGTCTAATCCACGAGCAGTACTTC. Its protein is CASSFMSGSLIHEQYF.

V gene TRBV6-2 or TRBV6-3 combines with J gene TRBJ2-2; 10 nucleotides line up with TRBD2. The CDR3 has 14 amino acids. The V gene end was trimmed by 6 bases and the J gene end by 5 bases; junction bases not matched to a gene: 3. CDR1 is MNHEY and CDR2 is SVGEGT in the germline V gene. CDR3 bases: TGTGCCAGCAGACTAGCGGGGAGTACCGGGGAGCTGTTTTTT. This translates into CASRLAGSTGELFF.

This clonotype was observed a few times. V and J are TRBV7-2 and TRBJ2-7, with D possibly called TRBD1 or TRBD2 (5 bases each). V was trimmed by 1 base and J by 6 bases, leaving 13 bases between them. Germline-derived CDR1 and CDR2 are SGHTA and FQGNSA. The CDR3 runs to 14 residues. The CDR3 region has the DNA TGTGCCAGCAGCTTAGATGGGACCCCTCCCGAGCAGTACTTC. This codes for CASSLDGTPPEQYF.

The chain has TRBV5-5 and TRBJ1-1, with no clear D. CDR1 is SGHKS and CDR2 is YYEKEE in the germline V gene (reference sequence). This CDR3 has 15 residues. The ends were cut back, 0 bases at V and 0 bases at J, with 9 bases in the middle. The CDR3: CASSLVYYMNTEAFF. Here the CDR3 DNA reads TGTGCCAGCAGCTTGGTGTATTACATGAACACTGAAGCTTTCTTT.

The rearrangement joins TRBV2 to TRBJ2-2; 8 bases line up with TRBD2. CDR3 length: 15 residues. CDR1 SNHLY and CDR2 FYNNEI come from the germline V gene. V trimming: 8 bases; J trimming: 7 bases; junction bases outside the gene matches: 12. The CDR3: CASAGPAGGSGELFF. CDR3 DNA: TGTGCCAGCGCCGGCCCGGCGGGGGGCAGCGGGGAGCTGTTTTTT. Full variable domain (remainder filled in from reference TRBV2 and TRBJ2-2): EPEVTQTPSHQVTQMGQEVILRCVPISNHLYFYWYRQILGQKVEFLVSFYNNEISEKSEIFDDQFSVERPDGSNFTLKIRSTKLEDSAMYFCASAGPAGGSGELFFGEGSRLTVL.

This chain connects TRBV6-5 to TRBJ2-2; D remains ambiguous. The germline CDR1 and CDR2 sequences are MNHEY and SVGAGI. CDR3 length equals 14 residues. V lost 0 bases to trimming and J lost 5 bases, with 7 bases between them. The CDR3 here is CASSYSSGTGELFF. The CDR3 DNA sequence: TGTGCCAGCAGTTACTCGAGTGGAACCGGGGAGCTGTTTTTT.

The CDR3 bases are TGTGCCAGCAGGGCGGGGTCTTTCACAGATACGCAGTATTTT. This codes for CASRAGSFTDTQYF. The J gene is TRBJ2-3, the V gene TRBV7-9; D may be TRBD2 (6 bases). This CDR3 has 14 amino acids. Germline lookup yields CDR1 SEHNR and CDR2 FQNEAQ (reference sequence). V dropped 6 bases and J dropped 2 bases, with 12 bases sitting between them.